Each of the 32 T cell receptor beta chains below was sequenced from the same sample in a study of shared clonotypes between healthy human individuals (dated by TCRdb to the early 2020s). CD8 naive samples were obtained by positive selection for CCR7 among CD45RO-negative cells, yielding a CD45RA+CCR7+ population from which TemRA cells were excluded. Libraries were prepared through the immunoSEQ multiplex PCR assay. Held by TCRdb, this immuneACCESS table contains in-frame sequences only and omits some clones. Under half of the omission traces to an unresolved V gene where checked; the cause of the rest is unknown. The sample table contains around 1.9 million clones; only one count was recorded for about 93% of them. Under 2% of the sample lies in the top ten. Sequenced input: naive CD8+ T cells from PBMCs. The meaning of the sample's cell subset or site label: CD45RA+CCR7+. These TCRs come from a man aged 18 to 30 in good health. Some clones in this sample may be carry-over from other donors' samples.

The chain employs TRBV9 and TRBJ2-6; possible D gene TRBD2, 5 bases. Per the germline V gene, CDR1 is SGDLS and CDR2 is YYNGEE. The V end was cut by 4 bases, the J end by 1 base, with 15 bases between. CDR3 length equals 17 residues. The CDR3 nucleotides are TGTGCCAGCAGCCCATCTGGGAGCCCTTCTGGGGCCAACGTCCTGACTTTC. This translates into CASSPSGSPSGANVLTF.

The sample holds one count of this clone. The gene calls are TRBV7-8 and TRBJ2-3; D is possibly TRBD1 or TRBD2 (5 bases each). Trimming took 2 bases from V and 2 from J, leaving 14 bases between them. Per the germline V gene, CDR1 is SGHVS and CDR2 is FQNEAQ. This CDR3 comprises 16 residues. This chain's CDR3 is CASSLMQGVTTDTQYF. As DNA, the CDR3 is TGTGCCAGCAGCTTAATGCAGGGAGTGACCACAGATACGCAGTATTTT.

The J gene is TRBJ2-7, the V gene TRBV2; either TRBD1 or TRBD2 may supply D (6 bases each). CDR3 length: 14 amino acids. V lost 3 bases to trimming and J lost 4 bases, with 13 bases between them. In germline, CDR1 is SNHLY, CDR2 FYNNEI. In DNA, the CDR3 is TGTGCCAGCAGTGAGCGCGGGACACTATACGAGCAGTACTTC. Translated, it gives CASSERGTLYEQYF.

This clone is a singleton in its sample. CDR3 sequence reads: CASSIGTDTQYF. CDR3 bases: TGTGCCAGCAGCATTGGCACAGATACGCAGTATTTT. The chain uses TRBV7-6 and TRBJ2-3; D ambiguous. CDR1 and CDR2 from the germline V gene are SGHVS and FNYEAQ. V was pared by 5 bases and J by 1 base, with 4 bases between. This CDR3 region has 12 residues.

The chain has TRBV9 and TRBJ1-3; 9 bases match TRBD1. Germline CDR1 reads SGDLS; CDR2 reads YYNGEE. V was clipped by 3 bases and J by 2 bases; unmatched bases: 6. The CDR3 contains 16 residues. This chain's CDR3 is CASSGYWTGAGNTIYF. CDR3 bases: TGTGCCAGCAGCGGTTATTGGACAGGGGCTGGAAACACCATATATTTT.

The chain carries TRBV9 and TRBJ2-7; TRBD2 matches 8 bases. The V and J ends lost 4 bases and 3 bases, in that order; junction bases with no gene match: 6. Germline V lookup: CDR1 SGDLS, CDR2 YYNGEE. The CDR3 has 14 residues. CDR3 amino acids: CASSSGGTNYEQYF. CDR3 sequence (DNA): TGTGCCAGCAGCTCGGGGGGGACCAACTACGAGCAGTACTTC.

Note on this clone: The sample contains more than one DNA sequence encoding this CDR3. This chain uses TRBV19 with TRBJ2-7; 11 nucleotides agree with TRBD1. In germline, CDR1 is LNHDA, CDR2 SQIVND (reference sequence). V trimming: 9 bases; J trimming: 2 bases; junction bases outside the gene matches: 3. This CDR3 comprises 13 residues. CDR3 bases: TGTGCCAGCCGGGACAGGGGGGCCTACGAGCAGTACTTC. It encodes CASRDRGAYEQYF.

This clone has only one observation. J is TRBJ2-3 and V is TRBV11-2, with 8 bases aligning to TRBD2. The V gene end was trimmed by 5 bases and the J gene end by 1 base; junction bases not matched to a gene: 8. Germline CDR1 is SGHAT and CDR2 is FQNNGV. This CDR3 spans 16 amino acids. CDR3 amino acids: CASSRTSGWGTDTQYF. The CDR3 region has the DNA TGTGCCAGCAGCCGAACTAGCGGATGGGGCACAGATACGCAGTATTTT.

The V gene is TRBV19, the J gene TRBJ2-2; 8 positions match TRBD1. V dropped 4 bases and J dropped 15; count of bases not matched to a gene: 7. The CDR3 runs 12 residues. Germline-derived CDR1 and CDR2 are LNHDA and SQIVND (reference sequence). In DNA form, the CDR3 reads TGTGCCAGTAGTACCCGGACAGGGCCCTTGTTTTTT. Translation gives CASSTRTGPLFF.

In its sample, this clone was seen once. V and J are TRBV11-2 and TRBJ2-1; maybe TRBD2 (5 bases). The CDR3 is 16 amino acids. Trimming cost V 1 base and J 3 bases, with 13 bases left between them. Germline CDR1 reads SGHAT; CDR2 reads FQNNGV. The CDR3 bases are TGTGCCAGCAGCTTAGGACTAACGCACCACTACAATGAGCAGTTCTTC. This sequence encodes CASSLGLTHHYNEQFF.

The chain joins TRBV27 to TRBJ2-2; 11 bases line up with TRBD2. The ends lost 5 bases at V and 1 base at J; junction bases unmatched: 9. Per the germline V gene, CDR1 is MNHEY and CDR2 is SMNVEV (reference sequence). The CDR3 totals 18 residues. CDR3 residues: CASSHVGLAGQNTGELFF. The CDR3 DNA sequence: TGTGCCAGCAGTCACGTCGGACTAGCGGGTCAGAACACCGGGGAGCTGTTTTTT.

The rearrangement uses TRBV12-5 and TRBJ2-3, with a possible D match to TRBD2 (6 bases). The germline V gene encodes CDR1 LGHNT and CDR2 FRNRAP. V lost 7 bases, J lost 1 base, and 15 bases lay in between. This CDR3 has 15 residues. The CDR3 region is CASADGGGGTDTQYF. Written as DNA, the CDR3 is TGTGCTAGTGCCGACGGGGGTGGAGGCACAGATACGCAGTATTTT.

For this clone: Other nucleotide sequences from this sample produce the same CDR3. This rearrangement joins TRBV27 to TRBJ2-7; D may be TRBD1 or TRBD2 (5 bases each). The germline V gene has CDR1 MNHEY and CDR2 SMNVEV (reference sequence). The CDR3 sequence is 14 residues long. Trimming took 2 bases from V and 1 from J, leaving 9 bases between them. CDR3 bases: TGTGCCAGCAGTTTACCTGGGACGTCCTACGAGCAGTACTTC. This sequence encodes CASSLPGTSYEQYF.

V and J are TRBV19 and TRBJ2-1; the match to TRBD2 covers 7 bases. Trimming took 2 bases from V and 4 from J; bases not matched to a gene: 5. From germline, CDR1 is LNHDA and CDR2 SQIVND (reference sequence). The CDR3 is 15 residues long. The CDR3 nucleotides read TGTGCCAGTAGTATACTAGCGGAGATATACAATGAGCAGTTCTTC. Its protein product is CASSILAEIYNEQFF. The full variable domain, its missing parts supplied by reference TRBV19 and TRBJ2-1, is DGGITQSPKYLFRKEGQNVTLSCEQNLNHDAMYWYRQDPGQGLRLIYYSQIVNDFQKGDIAEGYSVSREKKESFPLTVTSAQKNPTAFYLCASSILAEIYNEQFFGPGTRLTVL.

This chain connects TRBV19 to TRBJ2-4, with 7 bases aligning to TRBD1. V was pared by 3 bases and J by 7 bases, with 3 bases of the junction left unmatched. Germline lookup yields CDR1 LNHDA and CDR2 SQIVND (reference sequence). This CDR3 region has 13 residues. Here the CDR3 reads CASSMGRGNIQYF. The CDR3 DNA follows: TGTGCCAGTAGTATGGGCAGGGGGAACATTCAGTACTTC.

The chain is built from TRBV2 and TRBJ1-3; D not certain. The germline gives CDR1 SNHLY, CDR2 FYNNEI. V was trimmed by 0 bases and J by 0 bases, leaving 9 bases between them. This CDR3 region has 16 residues. CDR3 DNA: TGTGCCAGCAGTGAAGCGCCGGAGGGCTCTGGAAACACCATATATTTT. It is translated as CASSEAPEGSGNTIYF.

The chain employs TRBV19 and TRBJ1-5; possible D gene TRBD1, 6 bases. CDR1 and CDR2 from the germline V gene are LNHDA and SQIVND (reference sequence). The germline V and J ends were trimmed by 6 bases and 0 bases, with 12 bases remaining between them. The CDR3 has 15 amino acids. CDR3 loop: CASRRQVDSNQPQHF. As DNA, the CDR3 is TGTGCCAGTAGGCGACAGGTCGATAGCAATCAGCCCCAGCATTTT.

This clone came up a few times. In DNA form, the CDR3 reads TGTGCCAGCAGCCAAAGGACTAGCGGGAGAGAGACCCAGTACTTC. Translated: CASSQRTSGRETQYF. This chain uses TRBV14 with TRBJ2-5; 13 nucleotides align to TRBD2. Germline CDR1 and CDR2: SGHDN and FVKESK. The CDR3 runs to 15 residues. The V and J ends lost 2 bases and 4 bases, in that order; junction bases with no gene match: 1.

This chain joins TRBV13 and TRBJ1-2, with D unclear. V was trimmed by 5 bases and J by 5 bases, leaving 15 bases between them. This CDR3 is 14 amino acids long. Looked up from germline, CDR1 is PRHDT and CDR2 is FYEKMQ (reference sequence). The CDR3 region is CASSPRGPRYGYTF. Written as DNA, the CDR3 is TGTGCCAGCAGCCCACGAGGGCCCAGATATGGCTACACCTTC. The complete variable domain, with remaining parts taken from reference TRBV13 and TRBJ1-2, reads AAGVIQSPRHLIKEKRETATLKCYPIPRHDTVYWYQQGPGQDPQFLISFYEKMQSDKGSIPDRFSAQQFSDYHSELNMSSLELGDSALYFCASSPRGPRYGYTFGSGTRLTVV.

The chain carries TRBV4-1 and TRBJ2-7, with D unresolved. Per germline, CDR1 MGHRA and CDR2 YSYEKL. V lost 1 base and J 0 bases, leaving 10 bases between the germline ends. The CDR3 loop spans 15 amino acids. The CDR3 sequence: CASSQGLSFSYEQYF. The DNA of the CDR3 is TGCGCCAGCAGCCAAGGGCTGAGTTTCTCCTACGAGCAGTACTTC.

The chain links TRBV2 to TRBJ1-1; maybe TRBD1 (5 bases). Germline-derived CDR1 and CDR2 are SNHLY and FYNNEI. The CDR3 covers 15 residues. Trimming cost V 6 bases and J 4 bases, with 18 bases left between them. Written as DNA, the CDR3 is TGTGCCAGCAGCCCGGAGGAAGGGACCGGCACTGAAGCTTTCTTT. Translating gives CASSPEEGTGTEAFF.

Comment on this clone: The same CDR3 can be traced to other DNA sequences in this sample. V usage is TRBV27 and J usage is TRBJ2-7; 7 nucleotides align to TRBD1. The CDR3 spans 13 residues. J lost 4 bases, V lost 0 bases, and 0 bases had no gene match. CDR1 and CDR2 from the germline V gene are MNHEY and SMNVEV (reference sequence). The CDR3 DNA is TGTGCCAGCAGTTTATCCAGGGGGTACGAGCAGTACTTC. Encoded protein: CASSLSRGYEQYF.

This clone was seen only a few times. The rearrangement joins TRBV28 to TRBJ1-5, with a tentative D call TRBD1 (5 bases). V lost 7 bases to trimming and J lost 9 bases, with 19 bases between them. The germline CDR1 and CDR2 sequences are MDHEN and SYDVKM. CDR3 length: 14 amino acids. CDR3 region: CASTTGTASWPQHF. CDR3 bases: TGTGCCAGCACCACCGGGACGGCCAGTTGGCCCCAGCATTTT. The entire variable domain, with the rest obtained from reference TRBV28 and TRBJ1-5, is as follows: DVKVTQSSRYLVKRTGEKVFLECVQDMDHENMFWYRQDPGLGLRLIYFSYDVKMKEKGDIPEGYSVSREKKERFSLILESASTNQTSMYLCASTTGTASWPQHFGDGTRLSIL.

The gene calls are TRBV9 and TRBJ2-3; TRBD1 matches 10 bases. The V and J ends lost 4 bases and 6 bases, in that order; junction bases with no gene match: 11. Germline V gives CDR1 SGDLS, CDR2 YYNGEE. CDR3 length: 16 residues. CDR3 DNA sequence: TGTGCCAGCAGCAAAGCCGGGACAGGGGTTGACGATACGCAGTATTTT. It translates to CASSKAGTGVDDTQYF.

This clone showed up just once. The V call is TRBV30, the J call TRBJ2-7; perhaps TRBD2 as D (5 bases). Trimming pared 0 bases from V and 4 bases from J, leaving 7 bases between. CDR3 length: 12 amino acids. Germline-derived CDR1 and CDR2 are GTSNPN and SVGIG (reference sequence). DNA of the CDR3: TGTGCCTGGAGTGTACCGGGATACGAGCAGTACTTC. This gives the protein CAWSVPGYEQYF.

This chain uses TRBV7-9 with TRBJ1-1; D unclear. The V gene lost 5 bases and the J gene lost 8 bases, with 21 bases spanning the gap. Germline lookup yields CDR1 SEHNR and CDR2 FQNEAQ (reference sequence). The CDR3 totals 15 residues. The CDR3 loop is CASSPETGRGSEAFF. CDR3 sequence (DNA): TGTGCCAGCAGCCCGGAAACGGGGAGAGGGTCCGAAGCTTTCTTT.

The chain joins TRBV6-6 to TRBJ1-1, with unresolved D. CDR1 MNHNY and CDR2 SVGAGI come from the germline V gene (reference sequence). This CDR3 has 14 residues. Trimming took 8 bases from V and 5 from J, leaving 18 bases between them. The CDR3 is CASPLPMRETEAFF. The CDR3 DNA reads as TGTGCCAGCCCCCTACCCATGCGTGAAACTGAAGCTTTCTTT.

This rearrangement joins TRBV7-6 to TRBJ1-2; 8 bases map to TRBD1. The germline V gene has CDR1 SGHVS and CDR2 FNYEAQ. This CDR3 has 15 amino acids. After removal of 5 bases from V and 4 bases from J, the junction contained 9 bases not matched to a gene. CDR3 loop: CASSPGQGRGYGYTF. Written as DNA, the CDR3 is TGTGCCAGCAGCCCAGGACAGGGTCGGGGCTATGGCTACACCTTC. The full variable domain, with the rest looked up from reference TRBV7-6 and TRBJ1-2, is GAGVSQSPRYKVTKRGQDVALRCDPISGHVSLYWYRQALGQGPEFLTYFNYEAQQDKSGLPNDRFSAERPEGSISTLTIQRTEQRDSAMYRCASSPGQGRGYGYTFGSGTRLTVV.

This sequence joins TRBV2 and TRBJ2-7; D is unclear. CDR3 length equals 12 residues. The germline V gene has CDR1 SNHLY and CDR2 FYNNEI. Between the trimmed V and J ends, which lost 2 bases and 3 bases, there was a span of 5 bases. In nucleotides, the CDR3 is TGTGCCAGCAGTGAATCTAACTACGAGCAGTACTTC. Translated, it gives CASSESNYEQYF.

This chain connects TRBV7-9 to TRBJ2-1; D is uncertain. Between the trimmed V and J ends, which lost 7 bases and 7 bases, there was a span of 20 bases. Germline CDR1 reads SEHNR; CDR2 reads FQNEAQ (reference sequence). The CDR3 has 15 amino acids. CDR3 region: CASIPYTTTLNEQFF. The CDR3 nucleotides are TGTGCCAGCATCCCCTACACGACGACGTTGAATGAGCAGTTCTTC. Combining the CDR3 with reference TRBV7-9 and TRBJ2-1 gives the whole variable domain DTGVSQNPRHKITKRGQNVTFRCDPISEHNRLYWYRQTLGQGPEFLTYFQNEAQLEKSRLLSDRFSAERPKGSFSTLEIQRTEQGDSAMYLCASIPYTTTLNEQFFGPGTRLTVL.

V gene TRBV27 combines with J gene TRBJ2-7; D unresolved. V was trimmed by 8 bases and J by 2 bases, leaving 16 bases between them. There are 14 residues in the CDR3. Germline V gene lookup returns CDR1 MNHEY and CDR2 SMNVEV (reference sequence). CDR3 protein: CASAPGFLPYEQYF. Here the CDR3 DNA reads TGTGCCAGCGCCCCAGGATTCCTACCCTACGAGCAGTACTTC.

The genes are TRBV7-8 and TRBJ2-1, with TRBD2 matching 15 bases. J lost 6 bases, V lost 1 base, and 16 bases had no gene match. The length of the CDR3 is 21 residues. Germline CDR1 is SGHVS and CDR2 is FQNEAQ. CDR3 residues: CASSLGFGTSGRQHNFNEQFF. CDR3 DNA sequence: TGTGCCAGCAGCTTAGGTTTCGGGACTAGCGGGAGGCAACATAATTTCAATGAGCAGTTCTTC.